These 32 T cell receptor beta chains share one sample of origin, sequenced in a study of T cell responses to AZD1222 COVID-19 vaccine. The assay was immunoSEQ multiplex PCR, and TCRdb's table has in-frame clones only and misses some. The sample yields roughly 170,000 clones, approximately 94% seen once. The sample consisted of peripheral blood, taken 28 days after the second AZD1222 dose. The receptors come from an adult who received the AZD1222 COVID-19 vaccine.

The rearrangement joins TRBV6-1 to TRBJ1-6; 9 nucleotides align to TRBD1. CDR1 is MNHNS, CDR2 SASEGT, per germline. Trimming took 3 bases from V and 7 from J; bases not matched to a gene: 4. The CDR3 loop spans 15 amino acids. Written as DNA, the CDR3 is TGTGCCAGCAGTGAGCGGACAGGGGAAAATTCACCCCTCCACTTT. Its protein is CASSERTGENSPLHF.

V usage is TRBV7-9 and J usage is TRBJ2-3, with 8 bases that match TRBD2. This CDR3 has 15 residues. The germline V gene has CDR1 SEHNR and CDR2 FQNEAQ (reference sequence). V was pared by 1 base and J by 9 bases, with 9 bases of the junction left unmatched. This CDR3 reads CASSLEAGAAGTQYF. Here the CDR3 DNA reads TGTGCCAGCAGCTTAGAAGCGGGGGCCGCCGGGACGCAGTATTTT.

The chain has TRBV19 and TRBJ1-5; TRBD1 matches at 8 bases. The CDR3 covers 16 residues. The germline V gene has CDR1 LNHDA and CDR2 SQIVND (reference sequence). Losses at the gene ends were 3 bases for V and 3 bases for J; bases not matched to a gene: 7. The chain's CDR3 is CASSIWSGGYNQPQHF. The CDR3 coding sequence is TGTGCCAGTAGTATTTGGTCAGGGGGCTACAATCAGCCCCAGCATTTT.

This chain connects TRBV12-3 or TRBV12-4 to TRBJ1-2; D remains unclear. CDR3 length equals 13 residues. V lost 7 bases and J lost 4, with 13 bases in between. CDR3 in DNA: TGTGCCAGCAATTACGGACGTGCCTATGGCTACACCTTC. Its protein is CASNYGRAYGYTF.

The chain has TRBV7-8 and TRBJ1-1, with D maybe TRBD1 (5 bases). V lost 1 base and J lost 0, with 21 bases in between. Germline V gene lookup returns CDR1 SGHVS and CDR2 FQNEAQ. This CDR3 has 19 amino acids. The CDR3 DNA reads TGTGCCAGCAGCTTAGAGTTGGTAGGACCGACAGTACTGAACACTGAAGCTTTCTTT. This sequence encodes CASSLELVGPTVLNTEAFF. Drawing the rest from reference TRBV7-8 and TRBJ1-1, the complete variable domain is GAGVSQSPRYKVAKRGQDVALRCDPISGHVSLFWYQQALGQGPEFLTYFQNEAQLDKSGLPSDRFFAERPEGSVSTLKIQRTQQEDSAVYLCASSLELVGPTVLNTEAFFGQGTRLTVV.

The chain recombines TRBV29-1 with TRBJ2-2; D is unresolved. V was pared by 3 bases and J by 1 base, with 6 bases between. This CDR3 contains 13 residues. Germline V gene lookup returns CDR1 SQVTM and CDR2 ANQGSEA. The CDR3 reads CSVDWGNTGELFF. CDR3 bases: TGCAGCGTTGATTGGGGGAACACCGGGGAGCTGTTTTTT.

V and J are TRBV5-1 and TRBJ1-2, with TRBD1 matching over 8 bases. J lost 2 bases, V lost 4 bases, and 7 bases had no gene match. Germline lookup yields CDR1 SGHRS and CDR2 YFSETQ. The CDR3 has 15 amino acids. The DNA for the CDR3 is TGCGCCAGCAGCAACGGACAGGGATTAAACTATGGCTACACCTTC. This gives the protein CASSNGQGLNYGYTF.

The chain couples TRBV5-1 to TRBJ1-1; TRBD1 is a possible D gene (5 bases). This CDR3 spans 14 amino acids. The ends were cut back, 2 bases at V and 3 bases at J, with 11 bases in the middle. Per germline, CDR1 SGHRS and CDR2 YFSETQ. This chain's CDR3 is CASSFSGGDTEAFF. The DNA for the CDR3 is TGCGCCAGCAGCTTTTCTGGAGGGGACACTGAAGCTTTCTTT. Full variable domain (rest looked up from reference TRBV5-1 and TRBJ1-1): KAGVTQTPRYLIKTRGQQVTLSCSPISGHRSVSWYQQTPGQGLQFLFEYFSETQRNKGNFPGRFSGRQFSNSRSEMNVSTLELGDSALYLCASSFSGGDTEAFFGQGTRLTVV.

V is TRBV7-8 and J is TRBJ1-5; D perhaps matches TRBD1 (6 bases). The germline V gene encodes CDR1 SGHVS and CDR2 FQNEAQ. V lost 7 bases and J 2 bases, leaving 12 bases between the germline ends. The CDR3 is 14 residues long. The CDR3: CASNKDSGNQPQHF. The CDR3 nucleotides read TGTGCCAGCAACAAGGACAGCGGCAATCAGCCCCAGCATTTT.

V is TRBV7-8 and J is TRBJ1-3; D is unclear. Trimming left V 0 bases short and J 0 bases short, with 6 bases between. The CDR3 contains 15 residues. CDR1 and CDR2 (germline): SGHVS, FQNEAQ. The CDR3 DNA sequence: TGTGCCAGCAGCTTAGCTGGGAGCTCTGGAAACACCATATATTTT. It is translated as CASSLAGSSGNTIYF.

The chain couples TRBV5-4 to TRBJ1-2; D is possibly TRBD1 (6 bases). V was pared by 6 bases and J by 4 bases, with 13 bases between. The germline CDR1 and CDR2 sequences are SGHNT and YYREEE (reference sequence). The CDR3 runs to 13 residues. The CDR3 DNA reads TGTGCCAGCACCCTTGACAGGTCCTATGGCTACACCTTC. It codes for CASTLDRSYGYTF.

The V call is TRBV21-1, the J call TRBJ1-6. TRBV21-1 is a known pseudogene. The CDR3 is 15 residues long. The CDR3 reads CASSKGPEFGSPLHF. In nucleotides, the CDR3 is TGTGCCAGCAGCAAAGGTCCGGAGTTTGGGTCACCCCTCCACTTT.

The genes are TRBV4-3 and TRBJ1-1, with TRBD1 as a possible D gene (6 bases). Deletions cut 3 bases from V and 4 bases from J, with 12 bases between. The CDR3 is made up of 14 amino acids. Germline assignment: CDR1 LGHNA and CDR2 YSLEER. The CDR3 sequence: CASSHQGWGTEAFF. The CDR3 nucleotides are TGCGCCAGCAGCCATCAGGGGTGGGGCACTGAAGCTTTCTTT.

This chain connects TRBV11-3 to TRBJ2-1; 10 bases agree with TRBD2. The CDR3 is made up of 16 amino acids. Germline lookup yields CDR1 SGHNT and CDR2 YENEEA. V shed 5 bases and J 4 bases; nucleotides not matched to a gene: 8. CDR3 in amino acids: CASSPWTSGSYNEQFF. The DNA for the CDR3 is TGTGCCAGCAGCCCCTGGACTAGCGGATCGTACAATGAGCAGTTCTTC.

The J gene is TRBJ2-3, the V gene TRBV29-1, with 8 bases that match TRBD1. V trimming: 5 bases; J trimming: 6 bases; junction bases outside the gene matches: 7. The CDR3 covers 13 residues. CDR1 and CDR2 (germline): SQVTM, ANQGSEA. The CDR3 region has the DNA TGCAGCGTTCACCAGGGGGCGTTCGATACGCAGTATTTT. Translated: CSVHQGAFDTQYF.

This clone was recorded only once. The rearrangement uses TRBV27 and TRBJ1-6; D is ambiguous. CDR1 MNHEY and CDR2 SMNVEV come from the germline V gene (reference sequence). Trimming left V 1 base short and J 5 bases short, with 18 bases between. The CDR3 spans 18 residues. The CDR3: CASSLWGVPNGDNSPLHF. The CDR3 coding sequence is TGTGCCAGCAGTTTATGGGGAGTTCCCAATGGGGATAATTCACCCCTCCACTTT.

The rearrangement joins TRBV28 to TRBJ2-7, with D perhaps TRBD1 (6 bases). Germline values: CDR1 MDHEN, CDR2 SYDVKM. Trimming removed 3 bases at V and 3 bases at J, with 12 bases between. The CDR3 consists of 14 residues. In DNA, the CDR3 is TGTGCCAGCAGTTTCAGGGGTTGGCTCTACGAGCAGTACTTC. The encoded protein is CASSFRGWLYEQYF.

The chain employs TRBV19 and TRBJ2-1; D ambiguous. The CDR3 spans 14 residues. V lost 5 bases and J 8 bases, leaving 16 bases between the germline ends. Germline V CDR1 and CDR2: LNHDA, SQIVND (reference sequence). The CDR3 sequence is CASSYHPRWDEQFF. CDR3 bases: TGTGCCAGTAGTTATCACCCTCGTTGGGATGAGCAGTTCTTC.

The rearrangement links TRBV15 to TRBJ2-1, with no clear D. The CDR3 runs 13 residues. From germline, CDR1 is LNHNV and CDR2 YYDKDF (reference sequence). V was shortened by 6 bases and J by 0 bases, with 6 bases between the two germline ends. In DNA form, the CDR3 reads TGTGCCACCAGTCAGTTCTCCTACAATGAGCAGTTCTTC. It translates to CATSQFSYNEQFF.

CDR3 amino acids: CASTRQALVNQPQHF. In nucleotides, the CDR3 is TGTGCCAGCACCAGACAGGCTCTTGTCAATCAGCCCCAGCATTTT. The genes are TRBV28 and TRBJ1-5; D may be TRBD1 (6 bases). The V end was cut by 7 bases, the J end by 3 bases, with 16 bases between. CDR1 is MDHEN, CDR2 SYDVKM, per germline. The CDR3 covers 15 residues.

This rearrangement joins TRBV9 to TRBJ1-1, with D possibly matching TRBD1 (6 bases). This CDR3 has 15 residues. V lost 0 bases to trimming and J lost 1 base, with 10 bases between them. Looked up from germline, CDR1 is SGDLS and CDR2 is YYNGEE. The CDR3 is CASSVGGGQNTEAFF. In DNA, the CDR3 is TGTGCCAGCAGCGTAGGGGGGGGACAGAACACTGAAGCTTTCTTT. Complete variable domain (other parts from reference TRBV9 and TRBJ1-1): DSGVTQTPKHLITATGQRVTLRCSPRSGDLSVYWYQQSLDQGLQFLIQYYNGEERAKGNILERFSAQQFPDLHSELNLSSLELGDSALYFCASSVGGGQNTEAFFGQGTRLTVV.

V and J are TRBV28 and TRBJ1-1; D is undetermined. Germline CDR1 reads MDHEN; CDR2 reads SYDVKM. The CDR3 has 11 amino acids. V shed 8 bases and J shed 1 base, with 5 bases lying between them. The DNA of the CDR3 is TGTGCCAGCCATGGGAACACTGAAGCTTTCTTT. This codes for CASHGNTEAFF.

The rearrangement links TRBV6-4 to TRBJ2-1; TRBD1 agrees at 7 bases. The CDR3 has 15 residues. The germline CDR1 and CDR2 sequences are MRHNA and SNTAGT. J gave up 4 bases and V 6 bases, and 9 bases lay outside the gene matches. The DNA of the CDR3 is TGTGCCAGCAGCCAGACCGGGACAGATTACAATGAGCAGTTCTTC. This translates into CASSQTGTDYNEQFF.

The chain employs TRBV7-9 and TRBJ1-6; D perhaps matches TRBD1 (5 bases). The germline gives CDR1 SEHNR, CDR2 FQNEAQ (reference sequence). V was trimmed by 2 bases and J by 0 bases, leaving 8 bases between them. This CDR3 has 16 residues. DNA for the CDR3: TGTGCCAGCAGCTTAAGGGGTAGCTCCTATAATTCACCCCTCCACTTT. Translated: CASSLRGSSYNSPLHF. The complete variable domain, with remaining parts taken from reference TRBV7-9 and TRBJ1-6, reads DTGVSQNPRHKITKRGQNVTFRCDPISEHNRLYWYRQTLGQGPEFLTYFQNEAQLEKSRLLSDRFSAERPKGSFSTLEIQRTEQGDSAMYLCASSLRGSSYNSPLHFGNGTRLTVT.

V gene TRBV7-2 combines with J gene TRBJ1-2; TRBD1 matches 10 bases. Germline values: CDR1 SGHTA, CDR2 FQGNSA. The J segment lost 5 bases and the V segment lost 4 bases, leaving 7 bases of the junction unmatched. There are 15 residues in the CDR3. The CDR3 loop reads CASSSLGQGVYGYTF. CDR3 coding DNA: TGTGCCAGCAGCTCCCTTGGACAGGGGGTTTATGGCTACACCTTC.

The chain uses TRBV13 and TRBJ2-2; possibly TRBD2 for D (6 bases). The germline gives CDR1 PRHDT, CDR2 FYEKMQ (reference sequence). Trimming took 5 bases from V and 4 from J, leaving 11 bases between them. This CDR3 has 14 residues. In DNA, the CDR3 is TGTGCCAGCAGCAGGCAGGAGGGCACCGGGGAGCTGTTTTTT. Its protein product is CASSRQEGTGELFF.

The V gene is TRBV6-1, the J gene TRBJ2-3; D might be TRBD1 or TRBD2, each matching 5 bases. The V and J ends lost 3 bases and 7 bases respectively, with 17 bases between them. The germline gives CDR1 MNHNS, CDR2 SASEGT. The length of the CDR3 is 15 residues. The CDR3 DNA reads TGTGCCAGCAGTGAGGGACCGGGCGGACCGTATACGCAGTATTTT. It translates to CASSEGPGGPYTQYF.

The J gene is TRBJ2-3, the V gene TRBV3-1 (or the pseudogene TRBV3-2); the D gene could be TRBD1 or TRBD2 (5 bases each). This CDR3 has 17 residues. Trimming left V 0 bases short and J 2 bases short, with 15 bases between. The V gene's germline CDR1 is LGHDT and CDR2 YNNKEL (reference sequence). The CDR3 region has the DNA TGTGCCAGCAGCCAAGACTTCTGGGGGAACACCACAGATACGCAGTATTTT. It codes for CASSQDFWGNTTDTQYF.

The chain is built from TRBV5-1 and TRBJ1-1; no clear D. Trimming took off 1 base at V and 0 bases at J, with 10 bases between the two ends. This CDR3 comprises 15 residues. Germline CDR1 is SGHRS and CDR2 is YFSETQ. CDR3 amino acids: CASSLLWGMNTEAFF. Written as DNA, the CDR3 is TGCGCCAGCAGCTTGTTGTGGGGTATGAACACTGAAGCTTTCTTT.

V is TRBV5-6 and J is TRBJ1-5, with D tentatively TRBD1 (6 bases). Deletions cut 4 bases from V and 1 base from J, with 15 bases between. This CDR3 is built from 16 residues. Germline CDR1 SGHDT, CDR2 YYEEEE. The CDR3 spells CASSPSGARSNQPQHF. Written as DNA, the CDR3 is TGTGCCAGCAGCCCGTCGGGGGCTCGAAGCAATCAGCCCCAGCATTTT.

The chain links TRBV7-9 to TRBJ2-1; D is perhaps TRBD1 (6 bases). CDR1 and CDR2 (germline): SEHNR, FQNEAQ (reference sequence). CDR3 length: 11 residues. V lost 5 bases and J 9 bases, leaving 8 bases between the germline ends. CDR3 region: CASSIQGEQFF. In nucleotides, the CDR3 is TGTGCCAGCAGCATACAGGGTGAGCAGTTCTTC.

V and J are TRBV2 and TRBJ2-7; D possibly corresponds to TRBD2 (9 bases). This CDR3 comprises 17 residues. Trimming pared 6 bases from V and 3 bases from J, leaving 24 bases between. The germline V gene has CDR1 SNHLY and CDR2 FYNNEI. The chain's CDR3 is CASRGQGPSGDLYEQYF. CDR3 DNA: TGTGCCAGCAGAGGACAGGGCCCTAGCGGGGACCTCTACGAGCAGTACTTC.